This is a list of T cell receptor beta chains from one sample in a study of CD8+ T cells in alopecia areata. TCRdb keeps only in-frame clones here, not all; method: immunoSEQ multiplex PCR. The sample holds fewer than 150,000 clones, 58% seen once. This material consisted of CD8+ T cells sorted from blood, taken at week 4, from a patient treated with tofacitinib. These receptor sequences come from a human donor with alopecia areata. Each CDR3 is given with its conserved first and last residue. A D gene is named only where the DNA matches it firmly. The listing skips clone size in some rows; elsewhere it reads once, few, many or a size class.

clone_size,v_call,d_call,j_call,cdr3_nt,cdr3_aa
.,TRBV9,TRBD1,TRBJ2-3,TGTGCCAGCAGCGTAGAGGGGGCCAGCACAGATACGCAGTATTTT,CASSVEGASTDTQYF
few,TRBV13,.,TRBJ2-1,TGTGCCAGCAGCCCCCTCGCTAATGAGCAGTTCTTC,CASSPLANEQFF
many,TRBV6-6,.,TRBJ1-2,TGTGCCAGCAGTTACTCGAAAGATTTCTATGGCTACACCTTC,CASSYSKDFYGYTF
.,TRBV29-1,.,TRBJ2-7,TGCAGCGCTTGGGGCTTGGGGGACGACGAGCAGTACTTC,CSAWGLGDDEQYF
.,TRBV29-1,.,TRBJ2-2,TGCAGCGTTGCCCCTGTGGGGGCCGGGGAGCTGTTTTTT,CSVAPVGAGELFF
.,TRBV27,TRBD1,TRBJ2-7,TGTGCCAGCAGTCACGGGACAGGGTTACACGAGCAGTACTTC,CASSHGTGLHEQYF
.,TRBV30,.,TRBJ1-5,TGTGCCTGGAGTGCAGACTCCCGGTTGAATCAGCCCCAGCATTTT,CAWSADSRLNQPQHF
.,TRBV13,TRBD2,TRBJ2-5,TGTGCCAGCAGCTTATTCGGGGGGGAACAAGAGACCCAGTACTTC,CASSLFGGEQETQYF
few,TRBV29-1,.,TRBJ2-3,TGCAGCGCCGGGGGCGCCGCTAGCACAGATACGCAGTATTTT,CSAGGAASTDTQYF
once,TRBV6-4,.,TRBJ2-3,TGTGCCAGCAGTGAGGGAGCAGGAGGCACAGATACGCAGTATTTT,CASSEGAGGTDTQYF
.,TRBV14,.,TRBJ2-7,TGTGCCAGCAGCCAAGATGGCCTCGAGCAGTACTTC,CASSQDGLEQYF
.,TRBV29-1,.,TRBJ2-6,TGCAGCGTTGGGGACGGGGCGGAGGGCCTGACTTTC,CSVGDGAEGLTF
.,TRBV28,TRBD1,TRBJ1-6,TGTGCCAGCAGACCCCTGGGACAGCCTAATTCACCCCTCCACTTT,CASRPLGQPNSPLHF
few,TRBV7-9,.,TRBJ1-1,TGTGCCAGCAGCTCAGAGGACAGTCTGAACACTGAAGCTTTCTTT,CASSSEDSLNTEAFF
.,TRBV6-5,.,TRBJ1-2,TGTGCCACCCGGGGGGCGGAAGGCTACACCTTC,CATRGAEGYTF
.,TRBV29-1,TRBD1,TRBJ1-1,TGCAGCGTAAGAGCGGACAGGGATTTGAACACTGAAGCTTTCTTT,CSVRADRDLNTEAFF
.,TRBV27,TRBD1,TRBJ2-7,TGTGCCAGCAGTTTCCTGGACAGGAGTGCCTACGAGCAGTACTTC,CASSFLDRSAYEQYF
few,TRBV7-9,.,TRBJ2-5,TGTGCCAGCAGCTTAGCGGATAAGGCGGGGAGGCACGAAGAGACCCAGTACTTC,CASSLADKAGRHEETQYF
.,TRBV6-5,.,TRBJ2-5,TGTGCCAGCAGTTCCCCTCGCTCTGGAGAAGAGACCCAGTACTTC,CASSSPRSGEETQYF
once,TRBV15,.,TRBJ2-7,TGTGCCACCAGCAGAGATACGGGGTATAGCTCCTACGAGCAGTACTTC,CATSRDTGYSSYEQYF
few,TRBV30,.,TRBJ2-6,TGTGCCTGGAGTCATACAGGGTCCTCTGGGGCCAACGTCCTGACTTTC,CAWSHTGSSGANVLTF
few,TRBV29-1,.,TRBJ1-2,TGCAGCGTTGACAGCCTCTATGGCTACACCTTC,CSVDSLYGYTF
once,TRBV29-1,.,TRBJ2-3,TGCAGCGTTGCCGGAGGCTTTACTAGCACAGATACGCAGTATTTT,CSVAGGFTSTDTQYF
.,TRBV29-1,.,TRBJ1-1,TGCAGCTCAACACCGGACATGAACACTGAAGCTTTCTTT,CSSTPDMNTEAFF
few,TRBV7-9,TRBD2,TRBJ2-5,TGTGCCAGCAGCTTCCTAGCGGGAGACCCATTGAAGGAGACCCAGTACTTC,CASSFLAGDPLKETQYF
few,TRBV18,.,TRBJ1-2,TGTGCCAGCTCACCAATTATGGCAATCGATCCAGATGGCTACACCTTC,CASSPIMAIDPDGYTF
.,TRBV25-1,.,TRBJ2-7,TGTGCCAGCAGTGAAGCACAGGGATTGGACGAGCAGTACTTC,CASSEAQGLDEQYF
.,TRBV27,TRBD1,TRBJ1-5,TGTGCCAGCAGTTCCGGACAGGGACTTTTCAGCAATCAGCCCCAGCATTTT,CASSSGQGLFSNQPQHF
.,TRBV30,.,TRBJ1-5,TGTGCCTGGGACCAGGGGAATCAGCCCCAGCATTTT,CAWDQGNQPQHF
.,TRBV30,.,TRBJ2-7,TGTGCCTGGAGATCTGAAGGCGAGCAGTACTTC,CAWRSEGEQYF